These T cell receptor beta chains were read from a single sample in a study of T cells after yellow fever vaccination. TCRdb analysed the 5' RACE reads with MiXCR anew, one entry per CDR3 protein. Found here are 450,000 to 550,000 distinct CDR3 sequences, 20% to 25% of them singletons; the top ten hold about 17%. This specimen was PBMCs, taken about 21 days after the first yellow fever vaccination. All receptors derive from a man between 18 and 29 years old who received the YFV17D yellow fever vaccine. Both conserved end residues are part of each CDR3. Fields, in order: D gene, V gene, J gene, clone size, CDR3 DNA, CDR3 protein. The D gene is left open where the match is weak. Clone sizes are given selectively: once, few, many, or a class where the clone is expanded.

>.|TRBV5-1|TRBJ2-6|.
TGCGCCAGCAGCTTGGTGAGGGCTGGGGCCAACGTCCTGACTTTC
CASSLVRAGANVLTF
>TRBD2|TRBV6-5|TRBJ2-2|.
TGTGCCAGCAGTACTTACCTAGCGGGAACCGGGGAGCTGTTTTTT
CASSTYLAGTGELFF
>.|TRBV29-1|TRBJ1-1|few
TGCAGCGTTGGTGGGGATACTGAAGCTTTCTTT
CSVGGDTEAFF
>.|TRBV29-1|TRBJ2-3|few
TGCAGCGGGACACCGAGCACAGATACGCAGTATTTT
CSGTPSTDTQYF
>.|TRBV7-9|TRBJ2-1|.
TGTGCCACCACGGGGACTAATGAGCAGTTCTTC
CATTGTNEQFF
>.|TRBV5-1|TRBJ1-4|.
TGCGCCAGCAGCGCAGAGAATGAAAAACTGTTTTTT
CASSAENEKLFF
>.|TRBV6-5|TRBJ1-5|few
TGTGCCAGCAGTTACTCGTTGGGGAGTCCATCTCAGCCCCAGCATTTT
CASSYSLGSPSQPQHF
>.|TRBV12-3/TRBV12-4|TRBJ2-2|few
TGTGCCAGCACCCCCAGGCCCAACACCGGGGAGCTGTTTTTT
CASTPRPNTGELFF
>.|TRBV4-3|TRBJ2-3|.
TGCGCCAGCAGCCAAGATTTTGGAGATACGCAGTATTTT
CASSQDFGDTQYF
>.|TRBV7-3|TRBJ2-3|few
TGTGCCAGCAGCTCTGGACCGGTGAATACGCAGTATTTT
CASSSGPVNTQYF
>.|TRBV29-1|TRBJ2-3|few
TGCAGCGGGACGCGGGTTAGCACAGATACGCAGTATTTT
CSGTRVSTDTQYF
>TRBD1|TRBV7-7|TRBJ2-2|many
TGTGCTAGCAGCTTGGACAGGGGGACCGGGGAGCTGTTTTTT
CASSLDRGTGELFF
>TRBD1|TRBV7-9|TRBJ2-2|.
TGTGCCAGCAGCGCAGACAGGGCGAACACCGGGGAGCTGTTTTTT
CASSADRANTGELFF
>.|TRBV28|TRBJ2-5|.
TGTGCCAGCAGTTTACAGTCCCAAGAGACCCAGTACTTC
CASSLQSQETQYF
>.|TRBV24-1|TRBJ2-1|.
TGTGCCACCAGTGAGCAAAGGACAGCTAAAAACCCCTACAATGAGCAGTTCTTC
CATSEQRTAKNPYNEQFF
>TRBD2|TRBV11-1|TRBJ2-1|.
TGTGCCAGCAGCTTAGAGGGGGCTAGCGGGGGTCCCTACAATGAGCAGTTCTTC
CASSLEGASGGPYNEQFF
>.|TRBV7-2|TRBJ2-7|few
TGTGCCAGCAGCTTTCAAGGGGATTCCTACGAGCAGTACTTC
CASSFQGDSYEQYF
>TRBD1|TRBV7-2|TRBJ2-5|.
TGTGCCAGCAGCTTTAACAGGGGGCGGGGAGAGACCCAGTACTTC
CASSFNRGRGETQYF
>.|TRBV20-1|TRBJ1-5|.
TGCAGTACACAGGTGGGGGGGAGGAATCAGCCCCAGCATTTT
CSTQVGGRNQPQHF
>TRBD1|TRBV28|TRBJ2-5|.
TGTGCCAGCAGAACACGACAGGGTCCGAAGACCCAGTACTTC
CASRTRQGPKTQYF
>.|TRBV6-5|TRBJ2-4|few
TGTGCCAGCAGTTACTCTGGCCGGAGGGACATTCAGTACTTC
CASSYSGRRDIQYF
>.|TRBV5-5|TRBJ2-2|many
TGTGCCAGCAGCCGGCTCGGGGTTCACGGGGAGCTGTTTTTT
CASSRLGVHGELFF
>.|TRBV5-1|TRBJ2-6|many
TGCGCCAGCAACCCGATCTCTGGGGCCAACGTCCTGACTTTC
CASNPISGANVLTF
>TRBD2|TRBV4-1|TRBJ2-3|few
TGCGCCAGCAGCCAAGATCGTGGGGGGGCAGATACGCAGTATTTT
CASSQDRGGADTQYF
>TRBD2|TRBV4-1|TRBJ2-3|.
TGCGCCAGCAGCCGAACCGGGACTAGCCCTTCTCGGGCAGATACGCAGTATTTT
CASSRTGTSPSRADTQYF
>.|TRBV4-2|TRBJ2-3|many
TGTGCCAGCAGCCAAAAGGGAATGACAGACACAGATACGCAGTATTTT
CASSQKGMTDTDTQYF
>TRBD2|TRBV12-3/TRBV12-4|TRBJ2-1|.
TGTGCCAGCAGCCCTAGCGGGGGGGCCAAATACAATGAGCAGTTCTTC
CASSPSGGAKYNEQFF
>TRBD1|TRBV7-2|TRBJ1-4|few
TGTGCCAGCAGCTCCCCCGGGACAGGGGTGGGCGAAAAACTGTTTTTT
CASSSPGTGVGEKLFF
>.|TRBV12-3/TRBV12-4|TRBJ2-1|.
TGTGCCAGCAGTTATAGACATGAGCAGTTCTTC
CASSYRHEQFF
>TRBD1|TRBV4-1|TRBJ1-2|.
TGCGCCAGCAGCCCCCCTTGGACAGGGCCCTATGGCTACACCTTC
CASSPPWTGPYGYTF
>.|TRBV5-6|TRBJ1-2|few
TGTGCCAGCAGCTTGACAGGGAATACTGGGACCTTC
CASSLTGNTGTF
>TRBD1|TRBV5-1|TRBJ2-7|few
TGCGCCAGCAGCTCGACAGGGTTCCACGAGCAGTACTTC
CASSSTGFHEQYF
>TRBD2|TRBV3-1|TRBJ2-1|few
TGTGCCAGCAGCCCTCGGGGCGGGGGTGATGAGCAGTTCTTC
CASSPRGGGDEQFF
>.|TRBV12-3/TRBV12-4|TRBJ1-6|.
TGTGCCAGCAGTTTAGGTGTGGGGACCCTCCACTTT
CASSLGVGTLHF
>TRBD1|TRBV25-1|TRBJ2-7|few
TGTGCCAGCAGTGAGCCCGGGACAGGAGGTTACGAGCAGTACTTC
CASSEPGTGGYEQYF
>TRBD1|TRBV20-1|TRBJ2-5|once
TGCAGTGCGCTACTCCCGGGACAGAGGGAGACCCAGTACTTC
CSALLPGQRETQYF
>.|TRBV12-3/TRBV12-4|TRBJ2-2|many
TGTGCCAGCACCCTTAGGGCGGTGAACACCGGGGAGCTGTTTTTT
CASTLRAVNTGELFF
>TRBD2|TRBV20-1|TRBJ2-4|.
TGCAGTGCTAGCTCCGGGGGGGGAAACATTCAGTACTTC
CSASSGGGNIQYF
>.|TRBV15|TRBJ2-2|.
TGTGCCACCAGCCGTGACCAGGGTTCGGGCCTAACCGGGGAGCTGTTTTTT
CATSRDQGSGLTGELFF
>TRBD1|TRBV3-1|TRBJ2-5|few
TGTGCCAGCAGCCAGGGGACAGGGCGGGAGACCCAGTACTTC
CASSQGTGRETQYF
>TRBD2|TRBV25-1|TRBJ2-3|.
TGTGCCAGCAGTGAGATATTCGGGGGGGACACAGATACGCAGTATTTT
CASSEIFGGDTDTQYF
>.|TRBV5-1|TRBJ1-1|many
TGCGCCAGCAGCTTGGAGCGGGTTGGCTCCACTGAAGCTTTCTTT
CASSLERVGSTEAFF
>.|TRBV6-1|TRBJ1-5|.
TGTGCCAGCAGTCCCCCAGGAACGGGGCAGCCCCAGCATTTT
CASSPPGTGQPQHF
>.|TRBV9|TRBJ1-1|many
TGTGCCAGTCGGGGCGTGAACACTGAAGCTTTCTTT
CASRGVNTEAFF
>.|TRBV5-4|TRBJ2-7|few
TGTGCCAGCAGCTTGGTAGACGCTCTCTACGAGCAGTACTTC
CASSLVDALYEQYF
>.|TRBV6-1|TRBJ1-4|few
TGTGCCAGCAGTGGAGGGACGGCTCGCGCTGAAAAACTGTTTTTT
CASSGGTARAEKLFF
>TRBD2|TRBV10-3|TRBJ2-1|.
TGTGCCATCAGTGAGTCGCGGGAGGGCAATGAGCAGTTCTTC
CAISESREGNEQFF
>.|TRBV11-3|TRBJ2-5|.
TGTGCCAGCTCGTATGATTCGACGGAAGAGACCCAGTACTTC
CASSYDSTEETQYF
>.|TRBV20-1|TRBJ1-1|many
TGCAGTGCTAGAGGCGGGGGAATGAACACTGAAGCTTTCTTT
CSARGGGMNTEAFF
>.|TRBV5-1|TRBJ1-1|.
TGCGCCAGCAGCCCAGGGAACCCGAACACTGAAGCTTTCTTT
CASSPGNPNTEAFF
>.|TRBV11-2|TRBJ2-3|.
TGTGCCAGCAGATTCGGGACCGCCGTTGGGACAGATACGCAGTATTTT
CASRFGTAVGTDTQYF
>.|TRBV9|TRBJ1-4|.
TGTGCCAGCAGCGTAGACATGGGTCGGGAAAAACTGTTTTTT
CASSVDMGREKLFF
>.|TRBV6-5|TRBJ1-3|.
TGTGCCAGCAGTTACTCGAGACTGCCCGGAAACCGTGGAAACACCATATATTTT
CASSYSRLPGNRGNTIYF
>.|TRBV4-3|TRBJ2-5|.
TGCGCCAGCAGCCAAGAACTAGACAGCCAAGAGACCCAGTACTTC
CASSQELDSQETQYF
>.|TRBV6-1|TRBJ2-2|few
TGTGCCAGCAACCCGACCGGTACCGGGGAGCTGTTTTTT
CASNPTGTGELFF
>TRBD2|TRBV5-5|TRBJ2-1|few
TGTGCCAGCAGGACTAGCGGGGAGGATGAGCAGTTCTTC
CASRTSGEDEQFF
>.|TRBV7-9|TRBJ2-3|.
TGTGCCAGCAGCCCTATGCGGGGAGGCCGAAGAGATACGCAGTATTTT
CASSPMRGGRRDTQYF
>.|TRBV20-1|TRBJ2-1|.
TGCAGTGCTAGAGATTACGGACAGTACAATGAGCAGTTCTTC
CSARDYGQYNEQFF
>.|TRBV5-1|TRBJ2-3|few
TGCGCCAGCAGCTTGATTGGGTCGGGCGGGACTCTCACAGATACGCAGTATTTT
CASSLIGSGGTLTDTQYF
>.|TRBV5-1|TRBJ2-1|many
TGCGCCAGCAGCCCCGGGACATACAGCTCCTACAATGAGCAGTTCTTC
CASSPGTYSSYNEQFF